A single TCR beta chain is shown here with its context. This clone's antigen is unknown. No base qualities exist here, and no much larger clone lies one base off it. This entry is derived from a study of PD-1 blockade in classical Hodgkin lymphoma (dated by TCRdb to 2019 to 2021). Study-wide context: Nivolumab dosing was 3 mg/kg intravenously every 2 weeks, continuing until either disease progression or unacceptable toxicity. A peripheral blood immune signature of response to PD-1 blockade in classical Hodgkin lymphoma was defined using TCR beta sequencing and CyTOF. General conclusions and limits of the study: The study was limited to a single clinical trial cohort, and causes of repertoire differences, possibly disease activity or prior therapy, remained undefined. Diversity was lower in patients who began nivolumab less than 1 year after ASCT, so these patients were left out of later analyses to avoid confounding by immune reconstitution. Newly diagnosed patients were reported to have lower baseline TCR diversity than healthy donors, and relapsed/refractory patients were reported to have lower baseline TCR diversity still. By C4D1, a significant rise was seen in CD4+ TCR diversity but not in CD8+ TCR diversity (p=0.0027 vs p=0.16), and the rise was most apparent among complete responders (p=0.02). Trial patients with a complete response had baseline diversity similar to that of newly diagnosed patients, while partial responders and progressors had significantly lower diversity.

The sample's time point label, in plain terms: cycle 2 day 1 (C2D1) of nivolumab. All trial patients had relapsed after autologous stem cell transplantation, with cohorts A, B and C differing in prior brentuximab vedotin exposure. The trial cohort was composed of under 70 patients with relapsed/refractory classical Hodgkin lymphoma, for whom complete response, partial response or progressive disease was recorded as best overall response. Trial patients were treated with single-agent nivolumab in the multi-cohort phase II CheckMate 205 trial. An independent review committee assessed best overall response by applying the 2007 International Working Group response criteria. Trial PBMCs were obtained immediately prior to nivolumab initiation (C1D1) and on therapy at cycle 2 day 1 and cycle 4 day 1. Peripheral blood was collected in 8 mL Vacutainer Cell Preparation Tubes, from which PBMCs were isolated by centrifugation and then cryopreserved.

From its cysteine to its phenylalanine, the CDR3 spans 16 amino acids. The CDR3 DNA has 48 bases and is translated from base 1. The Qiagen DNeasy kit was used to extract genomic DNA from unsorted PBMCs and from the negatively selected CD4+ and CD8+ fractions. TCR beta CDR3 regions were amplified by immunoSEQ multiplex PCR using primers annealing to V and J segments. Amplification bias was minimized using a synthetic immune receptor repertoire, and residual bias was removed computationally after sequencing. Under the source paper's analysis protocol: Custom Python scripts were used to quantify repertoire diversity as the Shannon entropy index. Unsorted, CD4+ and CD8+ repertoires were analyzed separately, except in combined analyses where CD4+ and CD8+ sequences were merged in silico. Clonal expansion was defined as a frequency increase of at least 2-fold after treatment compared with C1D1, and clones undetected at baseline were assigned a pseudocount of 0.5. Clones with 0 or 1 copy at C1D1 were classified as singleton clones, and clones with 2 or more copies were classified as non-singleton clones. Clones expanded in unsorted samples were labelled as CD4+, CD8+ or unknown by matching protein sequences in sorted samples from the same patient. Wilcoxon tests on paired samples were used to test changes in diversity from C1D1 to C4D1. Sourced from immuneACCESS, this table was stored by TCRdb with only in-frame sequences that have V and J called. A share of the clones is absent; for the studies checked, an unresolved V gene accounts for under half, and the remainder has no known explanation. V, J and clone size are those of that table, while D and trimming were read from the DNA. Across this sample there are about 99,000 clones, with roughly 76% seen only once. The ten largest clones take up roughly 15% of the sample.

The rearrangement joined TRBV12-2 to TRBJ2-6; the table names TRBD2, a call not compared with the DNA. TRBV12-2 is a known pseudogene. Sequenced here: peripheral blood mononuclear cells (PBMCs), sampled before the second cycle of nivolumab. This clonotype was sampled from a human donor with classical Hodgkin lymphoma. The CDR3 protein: CASRNTAVSGANVLTF. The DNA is TGTGCAAGTCGCAATACTGCGGTCTCTGGGGCCAACGTCCTGACTTTC.